Below, one T cell receptor beta chain is given with its context. Antigen specificity is unknown. Primers used in a second PCR of about 7 to 11 cycles were a sample-barcoded 5' primer and a J-beta primer mix. Each CDR3 protein is one row after TCRdb ran MiXCR on the 5' RACE reads. The sample lists 950,000 to 1,200,000 distinct CDR3 sequences, less than 45% occurring once. V dropped 4 bases and J dropped 1 base, with 12 bases sitting between them. The CDR3 is 15 amino acids. Germline loops: CDR1 MDHEN, CDR2 SYDVKM. These data originate in a study of blood T cells in healthy people across ages. Overall study results and limits: TCR beta diversity, measured per million T cells, fell in a roughly linear way with age.

The gene calls are TRBV28 and TRBJ2-3; the D is unclear. Material for sequencing was blood. This TCR was sampled from a man between 18 and 29 years old in good health. This chain's CDR3 is CASSYQTGGTDTQYF. The CDR3 DNA follows: TGTGCCAGCAGTTACCAAACGGGCGGCACAGATACGCAGTATTTT.